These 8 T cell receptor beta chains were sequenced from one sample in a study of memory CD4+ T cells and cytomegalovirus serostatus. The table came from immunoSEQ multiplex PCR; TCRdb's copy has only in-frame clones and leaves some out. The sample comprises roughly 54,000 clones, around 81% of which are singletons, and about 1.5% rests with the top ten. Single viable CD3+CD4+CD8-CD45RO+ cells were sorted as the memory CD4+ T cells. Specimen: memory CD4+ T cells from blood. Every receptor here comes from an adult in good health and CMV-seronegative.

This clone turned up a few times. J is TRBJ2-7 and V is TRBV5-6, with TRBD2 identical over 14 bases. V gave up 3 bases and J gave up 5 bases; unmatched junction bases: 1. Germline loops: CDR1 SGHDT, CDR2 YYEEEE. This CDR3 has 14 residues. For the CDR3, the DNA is TGTGCCAGCAGCTGGGGACTAGCGGGGGACGAGCAGTACTTC. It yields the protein CASSWGLAGDEQYF.

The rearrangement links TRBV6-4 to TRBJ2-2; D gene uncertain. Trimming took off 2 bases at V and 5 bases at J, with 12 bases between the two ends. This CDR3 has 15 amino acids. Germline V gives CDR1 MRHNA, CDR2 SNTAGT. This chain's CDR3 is CASSDGRAQTGELFF. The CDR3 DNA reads TGTGCCAGCAGTGACGGTCGAGCCCAGACCGGGGAGCTGTTTTTT.

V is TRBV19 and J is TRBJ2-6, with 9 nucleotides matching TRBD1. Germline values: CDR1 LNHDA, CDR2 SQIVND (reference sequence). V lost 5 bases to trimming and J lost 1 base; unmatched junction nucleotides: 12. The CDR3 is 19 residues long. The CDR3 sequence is CASSLRDRAHLSGANVLTF. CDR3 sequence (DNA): TGTGCCAGTAGTTTAAGGGACAGGGCCCATCTATCTGGGGCCAACGTCCTGACTTTC.

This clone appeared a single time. The chain's CDR3 is CASSFRVHTGELFF. CDR3 in DNA: TGTGCCAGCAGTTTCAGGGTACACACCGGGGAGCTGTTTTTT. The genes are TRBV27 and TRBJ2-2; D may be TRBD1 (5 bases). Germline CDR1 and CDR2: MNHEY and SMNVEV (reference sequence). V shed 3 bases and J shed 3 bases, with 8 bases lying between them. The CDR3 has 14 amino acids.

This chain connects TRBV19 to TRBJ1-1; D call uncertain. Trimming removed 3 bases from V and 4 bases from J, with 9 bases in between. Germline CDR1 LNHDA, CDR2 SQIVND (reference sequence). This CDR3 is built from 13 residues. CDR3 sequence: CASSIPPGTEAFF. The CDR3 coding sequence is TGTGCCAGTAGTATCCCCCCGGGCACTGAAGCTTTCTTT.

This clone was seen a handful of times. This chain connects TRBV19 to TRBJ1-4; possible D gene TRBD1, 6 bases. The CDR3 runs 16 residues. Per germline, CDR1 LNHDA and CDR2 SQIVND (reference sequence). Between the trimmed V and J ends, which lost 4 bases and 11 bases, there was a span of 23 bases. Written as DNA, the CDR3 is TGTGCCAGTAGTAGGACCGCCACAGGGTCCGACCCCAAACTGTTTTTT. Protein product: CASSRTATGSDPKLFF.

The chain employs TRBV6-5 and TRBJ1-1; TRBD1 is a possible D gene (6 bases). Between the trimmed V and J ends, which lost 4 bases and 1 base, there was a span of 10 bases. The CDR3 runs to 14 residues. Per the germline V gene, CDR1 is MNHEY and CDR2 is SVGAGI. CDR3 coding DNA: TGTGCCAGCAGTTCCCGGGGGGCGAACACTGAAGCTTTCTTT. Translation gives CASSSRGANTEAFF.

The DNA of the CDR3 is TGTGCCAGCACCGGAGGAGAGACCCAGTACTTC. Its translation: CASTGGETQYF. The rearrangement joins TRBV7-9 to TRBJ2-5, with a tentative D call TRBD2 (5 bases). V was shortened by 7 bases and J by 4 bases, with 7 bases between the two germline ends. The CDR3 has 11 amino acids. CDR1 SEHNR and CDR2 FQNEAQ come from the germline V gene (reference sequence).